Below are 4 T cell receptor beta chains sequenced from a single sample in a study of Tregs in tolerant kidney transplant recipients. Produced via immunoSEQ multiplex PCR; TCRdb's table is partial and in-frame only. The sample carries some 250,000 clones, 84% recorded once. The source material was CD4+ T cells from blood. The origin of the receptors is a human donor in good health.

This chain connects TRBV4-1 to TRBJ1-4; the match to TRBD1 covers 7 bases. CDR1 is MGHRA, CDR2 YSYEKL, per germline. The CDR3 contains 14 residues. The ends lost 2 bases at V and 10 bases at J; junction bases unmatched: 7. The CDR3 spells CASSQPGGQRKLFF. The DNA for the CDR3 is TGCGCCAGCAGCCAACCCGGGGGACAGAGAAAACTGTTTTTT.

The rearrangement uses TRBV2 and TRBJ1-1; 7 nucleotides line up with TRBD1. With 1 base clipped from V and 4 bases from J, the junction kept 3 bases outside the gene matches. The CDR3 extends over 14 amino acids. Germline CDR1 reads SNHLY; CDR2 reads FYNNEI. DNA of the CDR3: TGTGCCAGCAGTGAAGTCTACAGGGGCACTGAAGCTTTCTTT. Translated, it gives CASSEVYRGTEAFF.

The chain carries TRBV7-8 and TRBJ2-3, with D possibly TRBD2 on 6 matching bases. The germline CDR1 and CDR2 sequences are SGHVS and FQNEAQ. The CDR3 is 13 residues long. Trimming shortened V by 6 bases and J by 2 bases, and 9 bases separated the two germline ends. The CDR3 loop reads CASRRGITDTQYF. The CDR3 DNA follows: TGTGCCAGCAGGCGGGGCATCACAGATACGCAGTATTTT.

The table lists this clone with a few counts. This chain links TRBV6-5 with TRBJ2-1; 7 bases map to TRBD2. V lost 8 bases and J lost 5; bases outside the gene matches: 12. This CDR3 is 15 amino acids long. Germline CDR1 is MNHEY and CDR2 is SVGAGI. CDR3 protein: CASALQLASDNEQFF. CDR3 bases: TGTGCCAGCGCGTTACAACTAGCGAGTGACAATGAGCAGTTCTTC.